This T cell receptor (beta chain) comes out of a study of blood T cell repertoires in COVID-19. Overall study context: Sites in the United States, Italy and Spain provided acute and convalescent COVID-19 samples.

The table came from immunoSEQ multiplex PCR; TCRdb's copy has only in-frame clones and leaves some out. The sample has about 270,000 clones; more than 85% are singletons. CDR3 size: 14 residues. V lost 6 bases and J 7 bases, leaving 16 bases between the germline ends. Per germline, CDR1 LNHDA and CDR2 SQIVND (reference sequence). Clinical history reported by participants formed the basis on which cohorts were assigned. Specimen: PBMCs or T cells enriched from blood (not recorded which). The receptor was derived from a man in his forties who had been exposed to COVID-19. The chain has TRBV19 and TRBJ2-4; a possible D gene is TRBD1 (6 bases). The CDR3 loop reads CASSPSGQGNIQYF. CDR3 sequence (DNA): TGTGCCAGTAGCCCTTCGGGACAAGGGAACATTCAGTACTTC.